This T cell receptor beta chain stems from a study of persistence of HIV-infected CD4 T cells. The study, taken as a whole, reports: CMV- and Gag-responding cells had lower TCRbeta richness than CD3/CD28-responding cells. Degenerate expanded CDR3beta sequences were enriched among CMV- and Gag-responding cells.

The immunoSEQ assay was version 4, run in survey mode. The method was immunoSEQ multiplex PCR; TCRdb's version includes in-frame clones alone and lacks a portion of them. Altogether 35,000 to 45,000 clones are present, over 75% being singletons, with the ten largest covering about 5%. An overlapping HIV-1 Gag peptide pool stimulated these cells at roughly 1 ug/peptide/mL. CD40L-negative CD69-negative CD45RO-high memory CD4+ T cells were sorted as populations depleted of antigen-responding cells. Donors had undetectable plasma HIV-1 RNA, under 50 copies/mL, for 4+ years. Stimulated PBMCs had first been depleted of CD8+ T cells. Germline assignment: CDR1 SGHTA and CDR2 FQGNSA. J was trimmed by 4 bases and V by 10 bases; bases with no gene match: 7. The CDR3 is 14 amino acids. On this clone itself: Its antigen is undetermined.

The V gene is TRBV7-2, the J gene TRBJ2-3; TRBD2 aligns across 11 bases. The clonotype was recovered from an adult with HIV. The donor label of this sample is uncertain. Sequences were derived from cultured CD4+ T cells from PBMCs, sampled from a patient who received antiretroviral therapy. The CDR3 DNA reads as TGTGCCACCCGACTAGCGGGGAGATCAGATACGCAGTATTTT. Translated, it gives CATRLAGRSDTQYF. Full variable domain (remainder filled in from reference TRBV7-2 and TRBJ2-3): GAGVSQSPSNKVTEKGKDVELRCDPISGHTALYWYRQSLGQGLEFLIYFQGNSAPDKSGLPSDRFSAERTGGSVSTLTIQRTQQEDSAVYLCATRLAGRSDTQYFGPGTRLTVL.